This T cell receptor (beta chain) was retrieved from a study of blood T cells in healthy people across ages. V lost 3 bases to trimming and J lost 7 bases; unmatched junction nucleotides: 8. Germline V gene lookup returns CDR1 DFQATT and CDR2 SNEGSKA (reference sequence). The CDR3 has 14 residues. PCR was performed a second time for about 7 to 12 cycles using a sample-barcoded 5' primer and a J-beta primer mix. Each CDR3 protein gets one entry after TCRdb re-called the 5' RACE reads with MiXCR. The sample has more than 900,000 distinct CDR3 sequences, 20% to 25% seen once; the top ten hold less than 0.85%. Aged roughly 6 to 90, donors were systemically healthy Caucasians from Russia. Peripheral blood was drawn, approximately 9.4 milliliters per donor. A minimum of 5.5 micrograms of total RNA was extracted per sample. The same sample was also used in a study of T cells of mothers and their children.

Sample: blood. The TCR was taken from a girl aged 2-10 years in good health. This chain connects TRBV20-1 to TRBJ2-5; 10 bases map to TRBD2. CDR3 in DNA: TGCAGTGCTAGTCCAGCGGGGGGGTTGGTGACCCAGTACTTC. This translates into CSASPAGGLVTQYF.